This T cell receptor beta chain was identified in a study of T cell changes during pregnancy in multiple sclerosis (dated by TCRdb to the late 2010s). At the level of the whole study: In women with multiple sclerosis, the researchers looked at how the T cell repertoire shifted as pregnancy progressed.

The V end gives up 6 bases and the J end 2 bases, leaving 4 bases in the junction not matched to a gene. The CDR3 starts with the cysteine, ends with the phenylalanine, and has 14 residues. The CDR3 DNA has 42 bases and is translated from base 1. The germline V gene (reference sequence) gives CDR1 as SEHNR and CDR2 as FQNEAQ. As for this clone: Its binding antigen is unknown. No quality values exist for individual bases; no much larger clone is one base distant.

The library was prepared using the immunoSEQ multiplex PCR assay. The table was pulled from immuneACCESS by TCRdb, which kept in-frame rearrangements only. Such tables lose some clones; where checked, under half of the loss comes from unresolved V genes, and the rest has no known cause. For this sample there are about 73,000 clones; roughly 92% appear just once. The ten most abundant clones make up roughly 2.8% of the sample. The starting material was peripheral blood, obtained in the third trimester of pregnancy. This clonotype originated in a female donor in good health, enrolled as a control in a pregnancy study. The receptor chain draws on TRBV7-9 and TRBJ1-3, and 7 junction bases match TRBD1. In nucleotide form, the sequence is TGTGCCAGCAGGGCAGGGACAGCTGGAAACACCATATATTTT. This sequence encodes CASRAGTAGNTIYF.